Below are 8 T cell receptor beta chains sequenced from a single sample in a study of T cell responses to AZD1222 COVID-19 vaccine. The method was immunoSEQ multiplex PCR; TCRdb's version includes in-frame clones alone and lacks a portion of them. The table includes 97,000 or so clones, 84% detected once. Source: peripheral blood, taken on day 0 of AZD1222 vaccination. Every receptor here comes from an adult in good health.

The rearrangement uses TRBV6-5 and TRBJ1-2, with 9 bases aligning to TRBD1. Germline assignment: CDR1 MNHEY and CDR2 SVGAGI. The CDR3 loop spans 15 amino acids. The V gene end was trimmed by 7 bases and the J gene end by 2 bases; junction bases not matched to a gene: 8. CDR3 amino acids: CASTHSTGGNYGYTF. CDR3 nucleotide sequence: TGTGCCAGCACCCACTCGACAGGGGGAAACTATGGCTACACCTTC.

This chain links TRBV9 with TRBJ1-1, with D unresolved. Trimming cost V 0 bases and J 6 bases, with 15 bases left between them. The CDR3 runs 15 residues. Per the germline V gene, CDR1 is SGDLS and CDR2 is YYNGEE. The CDR3 loop is CASSVGSAFGPEAFF. CDR3 coding DNA: TGTGCCAGCAGCGTAGGATCCGCGTTCGGCCCTGAAGCTTTCTTT. The full variable domain, rest sourced from reference TRBV9 and TRBJ1-1, is DSGVTQTPKHLITATGQRVTLRCSPRSGDLSVYWYQQSLDQGLQFLIQYYNGEERAKGNILERFSAQQFPDLHSELNLSSLELGDSALYFCASSVGSAFGPEAFFGQGTRLTVV.

V is TRBV7-8 and J is TRBJ2-7, with no clear D. Deletions cut 3 bases from V and 0 bases from J, with 18 bases between. This CDR3 region has 17 residues. In germline, CDR1 is SGHVS, CDR2 FQNEAQ. For the CDR3, the DNA is TGTGCCAGCAGCTTTGCCCCGGAGAGGAGCGACTCCTACGAGCAGTACTTC. It specifies CASSFAPERSDSYEQYF.

The chain employs TRBV6-5 and TRBJ1-1; 7 bases line up with TRBD1. The germline CDR1 and CDR2 sequences are MNHEY and SVGAGI. This CDR3 comprises 14 residues. With 2 bases clipped from V and 4 bases from J, the junction kept 4 bases outside the gene matches. The CDR3 region has the DNA TGTGCCAGCAGTTACAGGGGGCTGGGCACTGAAGCTTTCTTT. This translates into CASSYRGLGTEAFF.

The J gene is TRBJ1-3, the V gene TRBV7-2, with unresolved D. This CDR3 spans 15 amino acids. Germline V gene data show CDR1 as SGHTA and CDR2 as FQGNSA. The V end lost 5 bases, the J end lost 0 bases, and 11 bases lay between the germline ends. The CDR3 sequence: CASSLDGGSGNTIYF. CDR3 sequence (DNA): TGTGCCAGCAGCCTCGACGGAGGCTCTGGAAACACCATATATTTT.

V usage is TRBV30 and J usage is TRBJ1-4, with D possibly TRBD1 on 6 matching bases. CDR3 size: 16 residues. V lost 3 bases, J lost 4 bases, and 18 bases lay in between. From germline, CDR1 is GTSNPN and CDR2 SVGIG (reference sequence). CDR3: CAWSGGGGQNNEKLFF. CDR3 bases: TGTGCCTGGAGCGGGGGAGGTGGACAGAATAATGAAAAACTGTTTTTT.

In DNA, the CDR3 is TGTGCCAGCAGCTTATCGTGGGCCAGGCCTGAAGCTTTCTTT. It yields the protein CASSLSWARPEAFF. The J gene is TRBJ1-1, the V gene TRBV7-9; no firm D call. The CDR3 contains 14 residues. Germline V gene data show CDR1 as SEHNR and CDR2 as FQNEAQ (reference sequence). Trimming removed 2 bases at V and 6 bases at J, with 13 bases between.

This clone was detected only once. V usage is TRBV6-5 and J usage is TRBJ1-2; 9 bases fit TRBD1. The CDR3 totals 15 residues. V was clipped by 2 bases and J by 8 bases; unmatched bases: 9. Germline V gives CDR1 MNHEY, CDR2 SVGAGI. DNA for the CDR3: TGTGCCAGCAGTTACGGACAGGGGAACCGGGACGGCTACACCTTC. Its protein product is CASSYGQGNRDGYTF.